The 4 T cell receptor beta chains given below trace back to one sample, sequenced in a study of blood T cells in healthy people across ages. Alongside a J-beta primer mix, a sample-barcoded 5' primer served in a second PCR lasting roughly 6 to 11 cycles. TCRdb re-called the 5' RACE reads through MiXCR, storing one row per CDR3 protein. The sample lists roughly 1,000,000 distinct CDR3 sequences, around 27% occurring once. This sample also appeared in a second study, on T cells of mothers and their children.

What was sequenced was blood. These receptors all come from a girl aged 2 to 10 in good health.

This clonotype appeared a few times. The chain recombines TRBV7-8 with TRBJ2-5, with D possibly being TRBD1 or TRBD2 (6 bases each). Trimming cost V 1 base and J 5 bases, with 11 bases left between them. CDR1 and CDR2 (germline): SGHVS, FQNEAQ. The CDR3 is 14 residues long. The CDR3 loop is CASSLDGGHETQYF. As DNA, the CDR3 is TGTGCCAGCAGCTTAGATGGGGGGCACGAGACCCAGTACTTC.

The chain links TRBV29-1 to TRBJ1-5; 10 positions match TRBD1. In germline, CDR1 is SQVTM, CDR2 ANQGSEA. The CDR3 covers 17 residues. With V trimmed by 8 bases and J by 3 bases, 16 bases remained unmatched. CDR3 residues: CSPESSPGQGYNQPQHF. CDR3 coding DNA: TGCAGCCCTGAGTCTTCCCCGGGACAGGGGTACAATCAGCCCCAGCATTTT.

CDR3 coding DNA: TGCAGCGCCTGGCTGGCTGGGACCGGGTCAGCTAAAAAAGAGACCCAGTACTTC. Translated, it gives CSAWLAGTGSAKKETQYF. V usage is TRBV29-1 and J usage is TRBJ2-1; D possibly matches TRBD1 or TRBD2 (5 bases each). The J call may be mistaken, given a closer DNA end match to TRBJ2-5. CDR1 and CDR2 (germline): SQVTM, ANQGSEA. The CDR3 totals 18 residues.

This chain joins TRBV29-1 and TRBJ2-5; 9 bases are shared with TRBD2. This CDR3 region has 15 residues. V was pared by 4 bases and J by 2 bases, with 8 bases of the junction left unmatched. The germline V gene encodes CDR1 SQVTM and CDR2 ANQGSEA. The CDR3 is CSVGWGSGSQETQYF. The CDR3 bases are TGCAGCGTTGGGTGGGGTAGCGGGAGTCAAGAGACCCAGTACTTC.